The source of this T cell receptor (beta chain) is a study of blood T cells in healthy people across ages. The CDR3 has 14 amino acids. V was pared by 2 bases and J by 5 bases, with 10 bases between. Through a sample-barcoded 5' primer and a J-beta primer mix, a second PCR was run for roughly 6 to 12 cycles. A template-switch adaptor that had 12 random nucleotides put a tag on each cDNA molecule. From the 5' RACE reads, TCRdb called clonotypes with MiXCR, one entry per CDR3 protein. The sample records more than 600,000 distinct CDR3 sequences, around 25% being singletons. Points from the study as a whole: Older age went with lower TCR beta diversity per million T cells, in a roughly linear way.

With respect to this clonotype: The antigen remains unidentified.

Peripheral blood samples of 9 to 10 milliliters were drawn from each donor. The same specimen was also included in a second study, on T cells of mothers and their children. That work contributes: Barcodes and 2-4 random nucleotides were added by M1S in the second PCR.

Material for sequencing was blood. The TCR was taken from a boy aged 5-17 years in good health. The chain employs TRBV12-3 or TRBV12-4 and TRBJ2-1, with D possibly matching TRBD2 (6 bases). The CDR3 reads CASSLRRGDNEQFF. In DNA, the CDR3 is TGTGCCAGCAGTTTAAGGCGGGGTGACAATGAGCAGTTCTTC.